This T cell receptor beta chain was captured in a study of T cell responses to AZD1222 COVID-19 vaccine. As for the study in general: Second-dose timings of about 4 or about 12 weeks were pooled.

Regarding the study as a whole: Mostly white British, mostly female donors; authors suggested clonal diversity may be underestimated. Seropositive status at baseline applied to only 6 or 7 AZD1222 recipients.

Only in-frame clones appear in the TCRdb table, and some are missing; sequencing was by immunoSEQ multiplex PCR. The sample carries 110,000 to 150,000 clones, roughly 93% recorded once. This CDR3 has 13 amino acids. The germline V gene encodes CDR1 SGHTS and CDR2 YDEGEE. V was pared by 1 base and J by 11 bases, with 13 bases between. On this clone itself: The antigen remains unidentified.

The source was peripheral blood, collected on day 0 of AZD1222 vaccination. The sequence was collected from an adult in good health. The V call is TRBV5-8, the J call TRBJ1-5; D gene ambiguous. Here the CDR3 DNA reads TGTGCCAGCAGCTTGATTCGCGGACCCTCCCAGCATTTT. It specifies CASSLIRGPSQHF. The full variable domain, with the rest looked up from reference TRBV5-8 and TRBJ1-5, is EAGVTQSPTHLIKTRGQQATLRCSPISGHTSVYWYQQALGLGLQFLLWYDEGEERNRGNFPPRFSGRQFPNYSSELNVNALELEDSALYLCASSLIRGPSQHFGDGTRLSIL.